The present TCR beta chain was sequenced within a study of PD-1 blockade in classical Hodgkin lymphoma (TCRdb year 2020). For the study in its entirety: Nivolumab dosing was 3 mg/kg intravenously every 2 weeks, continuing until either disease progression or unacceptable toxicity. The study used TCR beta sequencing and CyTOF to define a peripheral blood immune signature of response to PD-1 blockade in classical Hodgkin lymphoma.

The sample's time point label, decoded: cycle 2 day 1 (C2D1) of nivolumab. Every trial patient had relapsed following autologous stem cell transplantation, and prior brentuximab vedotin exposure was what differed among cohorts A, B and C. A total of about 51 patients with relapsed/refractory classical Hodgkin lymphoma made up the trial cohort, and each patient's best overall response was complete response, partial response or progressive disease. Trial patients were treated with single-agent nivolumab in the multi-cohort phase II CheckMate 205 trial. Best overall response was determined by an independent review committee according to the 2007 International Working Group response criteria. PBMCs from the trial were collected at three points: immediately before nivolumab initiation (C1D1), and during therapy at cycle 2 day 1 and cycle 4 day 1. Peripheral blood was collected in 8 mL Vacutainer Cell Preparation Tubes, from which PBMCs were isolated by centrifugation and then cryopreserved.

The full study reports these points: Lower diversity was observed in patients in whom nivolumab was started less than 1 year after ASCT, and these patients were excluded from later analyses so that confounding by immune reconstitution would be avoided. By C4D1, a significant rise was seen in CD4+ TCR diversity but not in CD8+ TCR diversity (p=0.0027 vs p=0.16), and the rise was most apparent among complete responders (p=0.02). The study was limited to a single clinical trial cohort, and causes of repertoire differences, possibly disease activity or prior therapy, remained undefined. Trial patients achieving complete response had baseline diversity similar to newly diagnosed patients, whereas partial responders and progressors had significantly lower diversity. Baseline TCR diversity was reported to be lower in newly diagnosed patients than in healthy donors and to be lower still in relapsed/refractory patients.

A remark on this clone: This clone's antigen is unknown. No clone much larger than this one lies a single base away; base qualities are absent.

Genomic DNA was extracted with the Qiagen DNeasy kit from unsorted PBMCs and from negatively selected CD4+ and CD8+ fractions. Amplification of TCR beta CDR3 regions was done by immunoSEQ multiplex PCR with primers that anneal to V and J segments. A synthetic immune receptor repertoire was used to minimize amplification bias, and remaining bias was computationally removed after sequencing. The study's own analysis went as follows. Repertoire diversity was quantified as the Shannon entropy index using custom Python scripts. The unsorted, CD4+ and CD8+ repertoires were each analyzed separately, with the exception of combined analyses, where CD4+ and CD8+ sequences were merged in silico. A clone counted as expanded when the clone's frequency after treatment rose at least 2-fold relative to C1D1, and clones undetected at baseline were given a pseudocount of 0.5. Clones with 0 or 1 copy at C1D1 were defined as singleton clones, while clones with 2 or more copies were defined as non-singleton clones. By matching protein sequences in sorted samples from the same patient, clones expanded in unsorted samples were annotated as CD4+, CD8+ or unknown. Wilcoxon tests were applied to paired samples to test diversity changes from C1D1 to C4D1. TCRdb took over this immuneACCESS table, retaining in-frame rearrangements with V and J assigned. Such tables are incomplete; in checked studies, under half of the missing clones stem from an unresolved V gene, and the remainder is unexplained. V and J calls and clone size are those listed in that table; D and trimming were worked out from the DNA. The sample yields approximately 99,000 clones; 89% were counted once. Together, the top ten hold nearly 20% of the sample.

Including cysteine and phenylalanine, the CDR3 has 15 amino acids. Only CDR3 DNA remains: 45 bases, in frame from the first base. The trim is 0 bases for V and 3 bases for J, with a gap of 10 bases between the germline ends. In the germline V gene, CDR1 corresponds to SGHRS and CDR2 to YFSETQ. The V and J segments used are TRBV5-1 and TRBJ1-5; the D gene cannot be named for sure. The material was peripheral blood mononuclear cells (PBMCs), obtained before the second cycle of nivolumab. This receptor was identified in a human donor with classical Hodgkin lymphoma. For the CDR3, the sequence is CASSLASGSNQPQHF. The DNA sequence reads TGCGCCAGCAGCTTGGCCTCGGGTTCCAATCAGCCCCAGCATTTT.